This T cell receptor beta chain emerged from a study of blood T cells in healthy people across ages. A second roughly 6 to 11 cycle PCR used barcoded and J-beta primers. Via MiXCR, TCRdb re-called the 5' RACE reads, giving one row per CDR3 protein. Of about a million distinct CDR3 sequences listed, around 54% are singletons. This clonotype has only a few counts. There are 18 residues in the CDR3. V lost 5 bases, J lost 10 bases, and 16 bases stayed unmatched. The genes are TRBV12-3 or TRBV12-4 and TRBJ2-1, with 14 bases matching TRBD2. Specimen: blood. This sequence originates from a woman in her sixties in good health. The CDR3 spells CASSRLPKTSGRALEQFF. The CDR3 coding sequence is TGTGCCAGCAGTCGGCTGCCTAAGACTAGCGGGAGGGCCTTGGAGCAGTTCTTC.